What follows are 20 T cell receptor beta chains derived from one specimen sequenced in a study of blood T cells in healthy people across ages. Then a second PCR, running roughly 7 to 11 cycles, was carried out with a sample-barcoded 5' primer and a J-beta primer mix. TCRdb re-called the 5' RACE reads through MiXCR, storing one row per CDR3 protein. The repertoire holds just over 800,000 distinct CDR3 sequences, with 60% to 80% as singletons. Input material: blood. These receptors originate from a man aged 30-40 years in good health.

The V gene is TRBV7-9, the J gene TRBJ2-1, with D possibly being TRBD1 or TRBD2 (5 bases each). Trimming took off 5 bases at V and 5 bases at J, with 13 bases between the two ends. The CDR3 runs 14 residues. Germline CDR1 reads SEHNR; CDR2 reads FQNEAQ (reference sequence). The CDR3: CASSRGGGDNEQFF. Written as DNA, the CDR3 is TGTGCCAGCAGCCGTGGTGGGGGTGACAATGAGCAGTTCTTC.

The chain joins TRBV9 to TRBJ2-3, with 12 bases aligning to TRBD1. The germline V gene has CDR1 SGDLS and CDR2 YYNGEE. Trimming cost V 0 bases and J 6 bases; bases outside gene matches: 2. The CDR3 totals 15 residues. For the CDR3, the DNA is TGTGCCAGCAGCGTAGCGGGACAGGGGGCCGATACGCAGTATTTT. Translating gives CASSVAGQGADTQYF.

This rearrangement joins TRBV10-3 to TRBJ2-3; TRBD1 or TRBD2 may be the D gene (6 bases each). This CDR3 contains 15 residues. Germline V gene lookup returns CDR1 ENHRY and CDR2 SYGVKD. Trimming took off 6 bases at V and 6 bases at J, with 19 bases between the two ends. The CDR3 DNA is TGTGCCATCAGCATCAATAGGGGGGCGGGTGATACGCAGTATTTT. As protein: CAISINRGAGDTQYF.

V and J are TRBV28 and TRBJ2-3; D tentatively fits TRBD1 or TRBD2 (6 bases each). V lost 2 bases to trimming and J lost 0 bases, with 15 bases between them. This CDR3 contains 17 residues. CDR1 and CDR2 (germline): MDHEN, SYDVKM. The CDR3 sequence: CASSLPLGGPSTDTQYF. The CDR3 DNA sequence: TGTGCCAGCAGTTTACCCCTTGGGGGGCCGAGCACAGATACGCAGTATTTT.

At least ten counts were recorded for this clonotype. The V call is TRBV5-1, the J call TRBJ2-3; TRBD1 agrees at 9 bases. The CDR3 totals 14 residues. After removal of 4 bases from V and 6 bases from J, the junction contained 6 bases not matched to a gene. The germline V gene has CDR1 SGHRS and CDR2 YFSETQ. This CDR3 reads CASSEGTGLDTQYF. In DNA, the CDR3 is TGCGCCAGCAGCGAGGGGACAGGGTTGGATACGCAGTATTTT.

This clonotype has a handful of counts. The genes are TRBV7-6 and TRBJ2-4; 8 nucleotides line up with TRBD2. The J call may not be correct, given that the DNA end is closer to TRBJ2-7. CDR1 is SGHVS and CDR2 is FNYEAQ in the germline V gene. There are 14 residues in the CDR3. In DNA form, the CDR3 reads TGTGCCAGCAGCTTAGGGACTAGCATCTACGAGCAGTACTTC. Amino acid sequence: CASSLGTSIYEQYF.

This clonotype was seen a single time. The chain carries TRBV4-3 and TRBJ1-6; 9 positions agree with TRBD1. The CDR3 loop spans 17 amino acids. The trim removed 0 bases at V and 10 bases at J, leaving 10 bases unmatched. Per the germline V gene, CDR1 is LGHNA and CDR2 is YSLEER. The CDR3 protein is CASSQDFPGQGFSPLHF. In DNA, the CDR3 is TGCGCCAGCAGCCAAGATTTCCCGGGACAGGGTTTCTCACCCCTCCACTTT.

CDR3 sequence reads: CASSQVTSPTGELFF. The CDR3 DNA reads TGCGCCAGCAGCCAAGTGACTAGCCCCACCGGGGAGCTGTTTTTT. The chain couples TRBV4-3 to TRBJ2-2; 7 nucleotides align to TRBD2. The CDR3 covers 15 residues. CDR1 is LGHNA and CDR2 is YSLEER in the germline V gene. The J segment lost 4 bases and the V segment lost 1 base, leaving 3 bases of the junction unmatched.

This clonotype was picked up many times. At one boundary the junction diverges from the germline segment, which might be a read error. The chain joins TRBV6-5 to TRBJ2-5; D gene uncertain. CDR1 is MNHEY, CDR2 SVGAGI, per germline. The CDR3 is 11 residues long. As DNA, the CDR3 is TGCGCCAGCAGCACCGAAGAGACCCAGTACTTC. It is translated as CASSTEETQYF.

This clonotype showed up just once. The V call is TRBV12-3 or TRBV12-4, the J call TRBJ2-2, with TRBD1 matching 7 bases. The CDR3 contains 16 residues. V was pared by 5 bases and J by 2 bases, with 8 bases of the junction left unmatched. CDR3 loop: CASSRQGIRNTGELFF. The CDR3 DNA sequence: TGTGCCAGCAGTCGACAGGGAATTAGAAACACCGGGGAGCTGTTTTTT.

The chain combines TRBV13 with TRBJ1-2, with D perhaps matching TRBD1 (6 bases). CDR1 and CDR2 from the germline V gene are PRHDT and FYEKMQ (reference sequence). V shed 5 bases and J shed 13 bases, with 17 bases lying between them. The CDR3 runs 12 residues. The DNA of the CDR3 is TGTGCCAGCAGCCGAGACCGGGGGGCCGGCACCTTC. It encodes CASSRDRGAGTF.

The sample holds one count of this clonotype. The rearrangement links TRBV20-1 to TRBJ1-4, with TRBD1 as a possible D gene (5 bases). The V end lost 5 bases, the J end lost 0 bases, and 13 bases lay between the germline ends. The CDR3 has 15 residues. Looked up from germline, CDR1 is DFQATT and CDR2 is SNEGSKA (reference sequence). CDR3 bases: TGCAGTGCTCGGAGAGCGGGGGCAACTAATGAAAAACTGTTTTTT. Encoded protein: CSARRAGATNEKLFF.

The CDR3 nucleotides read TGCGCCAGCAGATTAGGGCGAGATAGCAATCAGCCCCAGCATTTT. It specifies CASRLGRDSNQPQHF. The chain joins TRBV5-1 to TRBJ1-5; D is undetermined. The CDR3 spans 15 residues. Germline CDR1 and CDR2: SGHRS and YFSETQ. V lost 5 bases, J lost 0 bases, and 12 bases lay in between.

The chain has TRBV7-8 and TRBJ2-1; no definite D call. Trimming stripped 1 base from V and 5 bases from J, with 6 bases between. Germline assignment: CDR1 SGHVS and CDR2 FQNEAQ. The CDR3 runs 13 residues. The CDR3 protein is CASSLGDHNEQFF. CDR3 DNA: TGTGCCAGCAGCTTAGGAGACCACAATGAGCAGTTCTTC.

This clonotype was picked up one time. The V call is TRBV7-9, the J call TRBJ2-3; D unclear. V was pared by 5 bases and J by 0 bases, with 9 bases between. Germline loops: CDR1 SEHNR, CDR2 FQNEAQ (reference sequence). CDR3 length equals 14 residues. CDR3 loop: CASSPRYSTDTQYF. CDR3 nucleotides: TGTGCCAGCAGCCCCAGATATAGCACAGATACGCAGTATTTT.

This chain uses TRBV29-1 with TRBJ1-2; D not certain. From germline, CDR1 is SQVTM and CDR2 ANQGSEA. V gave up 7 bases and J gave up 5 bases, with 11 bases separating them. The CDR3 is 11 residues long. CDR3 sequence reads: CSGTGSYGYTF. The CDR3 DNA is TGCAGCGGTACGGGGTCGTATGGCTACACCTTC.

The V and J genes are TRBV9 and TRBJ2-1, with D perhaps matching TRBD1 or TRBD2 (5 bases each). Germline-derived CDR1 and CDR2 are SGDLS and YYNGEE. V lost 4 bases and J 5 bases, leaving 22 bases between the germline ends. The CDR3 covers 17 residues. The CDR3 nucleotides read TGTGCCAGCAGCCATCCCACTAGGGGCCCCCAGGACAATGAGCAGTTCTTC. Residues: CASSHPTRGPQDNEQFF. Using reference TRBV9 and TRBJ2-1 for the parts outside the CDR3, the full variable domain is DSGVTQTPKHLITATGQRVTLRCSPRSGDLSVYWYQQSLDQGLQFLIQYYNGEERAKGNILERFSAQQFPDLHSELNLSSLELGDSALYFCASSHPTRGPQDNEQFFGPGTRLTVL.

This clonotype was seen only a few times. The chain couples TRBV27 to TRBJ2-7, with TRBD2 as a possible D gene (6 bases). The CDR3 contains 15 residues. Germline assignment: CDR1 MNHEY and CDR2 SMNVEV (reference sequence). With 5 bases removed from V and 5 bases from J, the gap between germline ends came to 19 bases. CDR3 sequence reads: CASSPRQSGGDEQYF. CDR3 coding DNA: TGTGCCAGCAGTCCCCGACAGAGTGGCGGGGACGAGCAGTACTTC.

CDR3 region: CASSRLERGGSYNSPLHF. The CDR3 nucleotides are TGCGCCAGCAGCCGACTCGAAAGGGGTGGCTCCTATAATTCACCCCTCCACTTT. The rearrangement links TRBV4-3 to TRBJ1-6, with a possible D match to TRBD1 (5 bases). The V end lost 4 bases, the J end lost 0 bases, and 16 bases lay between the germline ends. This CDR3 is 18 amino acids long. Germline V lookup: CDR1 LGHNA, CDR2 YSLEER.

The chain employs TRBV21-1 and TRBJ2-4. The J call is doubtful: the DNA matches TRBJ2-7 better. TRBV21-1 counts as a pseudogene. This CDR3 has 14 amino acids. CDR3 nucleotides: TGTGCCAGCAGCAAAGAAAGGCCGTACTACGAGCAGTACTTC. Translating it yields CASSKERPYYEQYF.